This TCR beta chain is drawn from a study of blood T cell repertoires in COVID-19. Across the study: There were acute and convalescent COVID-19 samples, and they came from the United States, Italy and Spain. The analysed material was cDNA or gDNA that came from T cells, B-cell-depleted T cells, or PBMCs.

Germline values: CDR1 DFQATT, CDR2 SNEGSKA (reference sequence). The germline V and J ends were trimmed by 3 bases and 7 bases, with 22 bases remaining between them. This CDR3 region has 17 residues. Original analysis: Reference gene primer amplification gave nucleated cell count estimates. Some clones are missing from TCRdb's copy, which holds only in-frame ones; the method was immunoSEQ multiplex PCR. That table is the source of V, J and clone size, and D and trimming were worked out from the DNA. The repertoire holds about 91,000 clones, with 76% as singletons. This receptor was taken from a man aged 65-85 years with acute or convalescent COVID-19. The source material was peripheral blood. This rearrangement joins TRBV20-1 to TRBJ1-6, with D possibly being TRBD1 (6 bases). The CDR3 sequence is CSASRSGGGPRNSPLHF. The CDR3 bases are TGCAGTGCTAGTAGGTCCGGGGGGGGCCCGCGCAATTCACCCCTCCACTTT.